These 14 T cell receptor beta chains came from one sample sequenced in a study of blood T cell repertoires in COVID-19. Only in-frame clones appear in the TCRdb table, and some are missing; sequencing was by immunoSEQ multiplex PCR. The sample yields 45,000 to 55,000 clones, 84% seen once. Sequencing input: peripheral blood. These receptors all come from a man aged 50 or older with acute or convalescent COVID-19.

The chain couples TRBV4-1 to TRBJ2-1, with D maybe TRBD2 (7 bases). This CDR3 spans 14 amino acids. CDR1 and CDR2 from the germline V gene are MGHRA and YSYEKL. The germline V and J ends were trimmed by 9 bases and 8 bases, with 20 bases remaining between them. The CDR3 loop reads CASRGGQGIDEQFF. In DNA, the CDR3 is TGCGCCAGTAGGGGGGGGCAGGGTATTGATGAGCAGTTCTTC.

The chain links TRBV24-1 to TRBJ2-5; 10 bases fit TRBD1. Germline V gene data show CDR1 as KGHDR and CDR2 as SFDVKD. V was pared by 0 bases and J by 5 bases, with 5 bases of the junction left unmatched. This CDR3 has 16 residues. CDR3 bases: TGTGCCACCAGTGATTTGGGGACAGGGGCGCGGGAGACCCAGTACTTC. Its protein is CATSDLGTGARETQYF.

The chain links TRBV11-2 to TRBJ1-6, with 8 bases identical to TRBD1. The V segment lost 5 bases and the J segment 7 bases; nucleotides outside the gene matches: 7. The CDR3 contains 15 residues. Germline CDR1 SGHAT, CDR2 FQNNGV. The CDR3 here is CASSPQGQANSPLHF. In nucleotides, the CDR3 is TGTGCCAGCAGCCCCCAGGGACAGGCAAATTCACCCCTCCACTTT.

The chain carries TRBV3-1 (or the pseudogene TRBV3-2) and TRBJ1-4; D is undetermined. This CDR3 has 16 residues. Trimming left V 0 bases short and J 0 bases short, with 8 bases between. Germline V lookup: CDR1 LGHDT, CDR2 YNNKEL (reference sequence). The DNA for the CDR3 is TGTGCCAGCAGCCAAGATATTGCAGCAACTAATGAAAAACTGTTTTTT. Encoded protein: CASSQDIAATNEKLFF.

This CDR3 is CASSTLTGTADTQYF. The CDR3 DNA reads TGTGCCAGTAGTACCCTAACAGGGACGGCAGATACGCAGTATTTT. The rearrangement links TRBV19 to TRBJ2-3; D is possibly TRBD1 (6 bases). The CDR3 has 15 amino acids. CDR1 is LNHDA and CDR2 is SQIVND in the germline V gene (reference sequence). V was clipped by 4 bases and J by 4 bases, with 15 bases between them.

The chain has TRBV30 and TRBJ1-1; 8 nucleotides agree with TRBD1. V dropped 2 bases and J dropped 1; count of bases not matched to a gene: 3. Germline V gene lookup returns CDR1 GTSNPN and CDR2 SVGIG (reference sequence). The CDR3 sequence is 14 residues long. DNA for the CDR3: TGTGCCTGGAGTCTGGACAGGGAGAACACTGAAGCTTTCTTT. It translates to CAWSLDRENTEAFF.

This clone was counted a single time. The chain recombines TRBV4-2 with TRBJ1-4; TRBD1 might be the D (5 bases). V was pared by 0 bases and J by 8 bases, with 10 bases between. CDR3 size: 14 residues. Per the germline V gene, CDR1 is LGHNA and CDR2 is YNFKEQ. CDR3 in DNA: TGTGCCAGCAGCCAAGACCTGGGGGGGGAAAAACTGTTTTTT. Protein sequence: CASSQDLGGEKLFF.

This clone was detected once. The chain is built from TRBV7-8 and TRBJ1-1; D not certain. This CDR3 is built from 17 residues. The V gene lost 5 bases and the J gene lost 1 base, with 20 bases spanning the gap. The germline V gene has CDR1 SGHVS and CDR2 FQNEAQ. The chain's CDR3 is CASSPTSFLRRNTEAFF. Written as DNA, the CDR3 is TGTGCCAGCAGCCCTACGAGTTTCCTGAGGAGGAACACTGAAGCTTTCTTT.

The rearrangement uses TRBV19 and TRBJ2-1; a weak D match, TRBD1 (6 bases). The V end lost 2 bases, the J end lost 7 bases, and 9 bases lay between the germline ends. CDR1 and CDR2 (germline): LNHDA, SQIVND (reference sequence). The length of the CDR3 is 13 residues. CDR3 nucleotides: TGTGCCAGTAGTATATACAGGGATAATGAGCAGTTCTTC. Translation: CASSIYRDNEQFF.

This clone is termed medium-sized (0.01 to 0.1%). V and J are TRBV6-4 and TRBJ2-1; a weak D match, TRBD2 (6 bases). CDR3 length: 15 residues. V was trimmed by 0 bases and J by 1 base, leaving 7 bases between them. Germline CDR1 reads MRHNA; CDR2 reads SNTAGT. DNA for the CDR3: TGTGCCAGCAGTGACTCGGCGGGATCCTACAATGAGCAGTTCTTC. This codes for CASSDSAGSYNEQFF.

The genes are TRBV6-5 and TRBJ2-6; D is unclear. The CDR3 is made up of 14 amino acids. Germline V gene data show CDR1 as MNHEY and CDR2 as SVGAGI. Trimming removed 11 bases from V and 4 bases from J, with 15 bases in between. The CDR3 sequence is CAGQGEPGANVLTF. The CDR3 coding sequence is TGTGCCGGGCAAGGTGAACCGGGGGCCAACGTCCTGACTTTC.

V gene TRBV29-1 combines with J gene TRBJ2-7; D might be TRBD1 (5 bases). Trimming left V 0 bases short and J 2 bases short, with 11 bases between. This CDR3 has 14 amino acids. In germline, CDR1 is SQVTM, CDR2 ANQGSEA. CDR3 region: CSVEDQGGTYEQYF. Written as DNA, the CDR3 is TGCAGCGTTGAAGATCAGGGCGGAACCTACGAGCAGTACTTC.

The V gene is TRBV10-3, the J gene TRBJ2-2, with 13 bases identical to TRBD2. The V gene's germline CDR1 is ENHRY and CDR2 SYGVKD. V trimming: 4 bases; J trimming: 7 bases; junction bases outside the gene matches: 6. CDR3 size: 16 residues. Here the CDR3 DNA reads TGTGCCATCAGTGCCGGGACTAGCGGGAACGGCGGGGAGCTGTTTTTT. Amino acids: CAISAGTSGNGGELFF.

This clone was detected only a few times. The chain links TRBV5-5 to TRBJ1-5, with TRBD1 as a possible D gene (6 bases). Germline V gives CDR1 SGHKS, CDR2 YYEKEE (reference sequence). Trimming stripped 2 bases from V and 2 bases from J, with 11 bases between. CDR3 length: 15 amino acids. The CDR3 sequence is CASSLSGGGNQPQHF. In nucleotides, the CDR3 is TGTGCCAGCAGCTTAAGTGGGGGCGGCAATCAGCCCCAGCATTTT.